In its sample, the clone carrying this TCR beta chain was seen once. Its antigen is not known. The source of the sample is a study of chemoradiotherapy in HPV16-positive cancers. CDR3 length equals 14 residues. V was trimmed by 0 bases and J by 2 bases, leaving 8 bases between them. Germline CDR1 SGHRS, CDR2 YFSETQ. Method: immunoSEQ multiplex PCR; TCRdb's copy keeps in-frame clones and lacks some. The sample lists some 16,000 clones, roughly three quarters occurring once. Overall study findings and caveats: Better recurrence-free survival went with HPV-responsive T-cell expansion in HPV16-positive patients.

This specimen was taken from a patient who underwent chemoradiotherapy. This clonotype was sampled from a human donor with HPV-associated anogenital cancer. The J gene is TRBJ1-1, the V gene TRBV5-1; unclear D gene. The chain's CDR3 is CASSLVQFNTEAFF. The CDR3 nucleotides are TGCGCCAGCAGCTTGGTACAGTTCAACACTGAAGCTTTCTTT.